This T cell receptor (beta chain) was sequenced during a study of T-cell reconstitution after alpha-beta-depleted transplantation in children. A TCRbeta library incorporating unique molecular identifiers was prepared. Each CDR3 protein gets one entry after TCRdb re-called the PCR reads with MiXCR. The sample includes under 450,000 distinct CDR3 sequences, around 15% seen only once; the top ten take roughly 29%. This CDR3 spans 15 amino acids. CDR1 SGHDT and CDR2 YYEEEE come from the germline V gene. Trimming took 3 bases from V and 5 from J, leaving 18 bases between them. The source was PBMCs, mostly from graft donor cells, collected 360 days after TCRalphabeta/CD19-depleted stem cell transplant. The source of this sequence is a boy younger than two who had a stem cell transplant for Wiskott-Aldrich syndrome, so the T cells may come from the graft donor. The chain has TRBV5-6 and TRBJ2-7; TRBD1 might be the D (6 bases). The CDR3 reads CASSSPTGSLNEQYF. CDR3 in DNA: TGTGCCAGCAGCTCTCCGACAGGATCCCTCAACGAGCAGTACTTC.